The sample holds many counts of the clone carrying this T cell receptor beta chain. Its antigen remains unidentified. J lost 6 bases, V lost 6 bases, and 6 bases had no gene match. The CDR3 length is 15 residues. CDR1 is SGHTA, CDR2 FQGNSA, per germline. TCRdb recomputed calls from the RT-PCR reads with MiXCR, one row per CDR3 protein. Found here are around 530,000 distinct CDR3 sequences, 12% of them singletons; the top ten hold roughly a tenth. The data belong to a study of response to subunit inactivated influenza vaccine. Overall study results and limits: It was suggested by the authors that few new T cells are recruited by each seasonal influenza vaccination.

V gene TRBV7-2 combines with J gene TRBJ2-7; 15 bases match TRBD2. The receptor's source is a man over 45 who received an inactivated influenza vaccine. This specimen was PBMCs from blood, taken on the day of vaccination. The DNA of the CDR3 is TGTGCCAGCAGTTGGACTAGCGGGGGGGCCAGCGAGCAGTACTTC. This codes for CASSWTSGGASEQYF. Variable domain in full (rest from reference TRBV7-2 and TRBJ2-7): GAGVSQSPSNKVTEKGKDVELRCDPISGHTALYWYRQSLGQGLEFLIYFQGNSAPDKSGLPSDRFSAERTGGSVSTLTIQRTQQEDSAVYLCASSWTSGGASEQYFGPGTRLTVT.